This T cell receptor beta chain was identified in a study of CD8+CD57+ T cells in acquired aplastic anemia. The use of genomic DNA as template underpinned the TCR beta VDJ and CDR3 profiling. TCRdb analysed the reads with MiXCR anew, one entry per CDR3 protein. The sample records about 110,000 distinct CDR3 sequences, around 50% being singletons. V was cut by 4 bases and J by 4 bases, with 6 bases left in between. CDR1 and CDR2 (germline): SNHLY, FYNNEI. The CDR3 is 12 amino acids. The receptor's source is a human donor in good health, serving as a control. This chain connects TRBV2 to TRBJ2-3; no firm D call. The source material was sorted CD4+, CD8+, or CD8+CD57+ T cells (not recorded which) from PBMCs. Here the CDR3 DNA reads TGTGCCAGCAGTGCCTCGGCAGATACGCAGTATTTT. Protein product: CASSASADTQYF.